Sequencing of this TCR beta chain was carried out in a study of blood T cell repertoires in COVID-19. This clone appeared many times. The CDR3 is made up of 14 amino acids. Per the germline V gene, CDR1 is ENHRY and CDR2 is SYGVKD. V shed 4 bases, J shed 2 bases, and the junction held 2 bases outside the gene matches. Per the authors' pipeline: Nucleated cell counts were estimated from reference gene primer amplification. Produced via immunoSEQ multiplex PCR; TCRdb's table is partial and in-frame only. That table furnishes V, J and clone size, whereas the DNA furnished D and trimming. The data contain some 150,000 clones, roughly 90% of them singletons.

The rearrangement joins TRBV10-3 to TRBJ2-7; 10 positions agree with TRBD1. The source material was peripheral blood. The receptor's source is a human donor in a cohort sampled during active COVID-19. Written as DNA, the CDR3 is TGTGCCATCAGTGCCGGGACAGGGGCCTACGAGCAGTACTTC. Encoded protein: CAISAGTGAYEQYF.